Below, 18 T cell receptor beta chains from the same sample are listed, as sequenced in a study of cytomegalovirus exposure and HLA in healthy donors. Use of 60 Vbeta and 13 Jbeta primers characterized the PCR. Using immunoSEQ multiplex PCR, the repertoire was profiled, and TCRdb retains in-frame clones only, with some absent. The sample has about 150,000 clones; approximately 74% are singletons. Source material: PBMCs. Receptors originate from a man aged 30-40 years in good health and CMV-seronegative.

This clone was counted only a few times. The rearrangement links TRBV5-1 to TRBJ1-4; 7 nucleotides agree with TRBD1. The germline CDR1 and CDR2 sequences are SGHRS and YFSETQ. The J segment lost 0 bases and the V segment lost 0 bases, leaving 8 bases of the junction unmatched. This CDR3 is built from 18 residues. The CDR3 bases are TGCGCCAGCAGCTTGGATGCGACAGGGTCTGCAACTAATGAAAAACTGTTTTTT. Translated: CASSLDATGSATNEKLFF. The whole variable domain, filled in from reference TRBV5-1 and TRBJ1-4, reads KAGVTQTPRYLIKTRGQQVTLSCSPISGHRSVSWYQQTPGQGLQFLFEYFSETQRNKGNFPGRFSGRQFSNSRSEMNVSTLELGDSALYLCASSLDATGSATNEKLFFGSGTQLSVL.

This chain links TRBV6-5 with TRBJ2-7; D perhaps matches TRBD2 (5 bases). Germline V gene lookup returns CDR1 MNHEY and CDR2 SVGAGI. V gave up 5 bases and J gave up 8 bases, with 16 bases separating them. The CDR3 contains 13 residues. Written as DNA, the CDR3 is TGTGCCAGCAGTCCTACTAGTTCCTGCAAGCAGTACTTC. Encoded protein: CASSPTSSCKQYF.

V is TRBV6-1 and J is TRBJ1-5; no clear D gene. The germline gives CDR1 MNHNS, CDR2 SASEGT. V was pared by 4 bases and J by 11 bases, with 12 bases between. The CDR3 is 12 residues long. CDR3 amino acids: CASSVFPESQHF. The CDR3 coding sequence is TGTGCCAGCAGTGTATTCCCGGAGTCCCAGCATTTT.

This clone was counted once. DNA for the CDR3: TGTGCCACCAGCAGGATTTTACGGACAGGGAACCACTATGGCTACACCTTC. Translation gives CATSRILRTGNHYGYTF. The chain couples TRBV15 to TRBJ1-2, with TRBD1 identical over 8 bases. This CDR3 is built from 17 residues. CDR1 is LNHNV and CDR2 is YYDKDF in the germline V gene (reference sequence). Unmatched junction bases numbered 12, after V lost 3 bases and J lost 3 bases.

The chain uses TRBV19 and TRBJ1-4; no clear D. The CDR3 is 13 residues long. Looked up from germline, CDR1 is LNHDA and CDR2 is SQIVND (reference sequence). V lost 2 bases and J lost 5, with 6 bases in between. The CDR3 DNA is TGTGCCAGTAGTATACTCCCCAATGAAAAACTGTTTTTT. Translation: CASSILPNEKLFF.

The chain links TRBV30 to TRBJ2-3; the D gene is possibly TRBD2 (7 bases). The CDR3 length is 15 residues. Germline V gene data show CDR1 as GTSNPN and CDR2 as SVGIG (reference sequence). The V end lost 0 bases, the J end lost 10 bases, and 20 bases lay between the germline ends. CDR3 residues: CAWSVRGGAWEAQYF. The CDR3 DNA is TGTGCCTGGAGTGTACGAGGGGGGGCCTGGGAGGCGCAGTATTTT.

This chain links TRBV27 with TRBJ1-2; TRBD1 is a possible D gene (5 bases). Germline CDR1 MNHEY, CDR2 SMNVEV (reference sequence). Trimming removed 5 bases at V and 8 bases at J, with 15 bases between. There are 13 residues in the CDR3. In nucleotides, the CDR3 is TGTGCCAGCAGTCGCAGCGGGGGAGGCGGCTACACCTTC. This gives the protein CASSRSGGGGYTF.

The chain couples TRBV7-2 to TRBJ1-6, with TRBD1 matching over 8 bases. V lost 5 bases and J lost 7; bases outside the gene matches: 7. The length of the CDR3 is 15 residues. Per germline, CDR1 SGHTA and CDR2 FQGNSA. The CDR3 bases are TGTGCCAGCAGCCGGACAGGGTTCGGGAATTCACCCCTCCACTTT. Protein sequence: CASSRTGFGNSPLHF.

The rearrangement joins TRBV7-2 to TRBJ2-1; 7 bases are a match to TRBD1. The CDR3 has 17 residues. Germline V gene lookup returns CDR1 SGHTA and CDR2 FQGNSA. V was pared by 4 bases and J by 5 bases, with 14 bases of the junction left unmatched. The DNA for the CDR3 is TGTGCCAGCAGCTCCCCGAGGGACAGCTCAAACAACAATGAGCAGTTCTTC. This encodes CASSSPRDSSNNNEQFF. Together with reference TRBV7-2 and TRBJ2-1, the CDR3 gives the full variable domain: GAGVSQSPSNKVTEKGKDVELRCDPISGHTALYWYRQSLGQGLEFLIYFQGNSAPDKSGLPSDRFSAERTGGSVSTLTIQRTQQEDSAVYLCASSSPRDSSNNNEQFFGPGTRLTVL.

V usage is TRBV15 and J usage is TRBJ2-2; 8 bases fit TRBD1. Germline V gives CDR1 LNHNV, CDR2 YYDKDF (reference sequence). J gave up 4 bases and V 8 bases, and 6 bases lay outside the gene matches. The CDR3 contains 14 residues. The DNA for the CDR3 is TGTGCCACCTCCCGGGACAGGCTCACCGGGGAGCTGTTTTTT. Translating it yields CATSRDRLTGELFF.

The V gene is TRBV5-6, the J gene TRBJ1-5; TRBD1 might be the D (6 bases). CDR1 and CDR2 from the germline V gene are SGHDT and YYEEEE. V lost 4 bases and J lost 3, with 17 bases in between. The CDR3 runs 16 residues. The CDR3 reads CASSPSPGQLNQPQHF. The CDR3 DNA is TGTGCCAGCAGCCCGAGCCCGGGACAACTCAATCAGCCCCAGCATTTT.

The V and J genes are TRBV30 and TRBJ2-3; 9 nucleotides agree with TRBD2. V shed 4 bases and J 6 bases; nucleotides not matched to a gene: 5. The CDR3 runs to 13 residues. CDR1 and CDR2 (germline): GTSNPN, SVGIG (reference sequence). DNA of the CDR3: TGTGCCTGGAATGCGGGGGGGCCCGATACGCAGTATTTT. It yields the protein CAWNAGGPDTQYF.

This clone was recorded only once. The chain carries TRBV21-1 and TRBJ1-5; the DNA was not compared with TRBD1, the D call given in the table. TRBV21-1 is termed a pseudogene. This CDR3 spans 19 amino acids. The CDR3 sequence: CASSKGEGQVEDSNQPQHF. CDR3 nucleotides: TGTGCCAGCAGCAAAGGAGAGGGACAGGTGGAAGATAGCAATCAGCCCCAGCATTTT.

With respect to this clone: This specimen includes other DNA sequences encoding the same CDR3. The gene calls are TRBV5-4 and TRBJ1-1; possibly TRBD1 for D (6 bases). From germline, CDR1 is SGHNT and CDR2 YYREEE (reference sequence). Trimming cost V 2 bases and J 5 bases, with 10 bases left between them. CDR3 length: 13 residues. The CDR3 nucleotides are TGTGCCAGCAGCTTACAGGGTCGGACTGAAGCTTTCTTT. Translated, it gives CASSLQGRTEAFF. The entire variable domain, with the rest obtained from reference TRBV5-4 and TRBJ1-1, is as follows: ETGVTQSPTHLIKTRGQQVTLRCSSQSGHNTVSWYQQALGQGPQFIFQYYREEENGRGNFPPRFSGLQFPNYSSELNVNALELDDSALYLCASSLQGRTEAFFGQGTRLTVV.

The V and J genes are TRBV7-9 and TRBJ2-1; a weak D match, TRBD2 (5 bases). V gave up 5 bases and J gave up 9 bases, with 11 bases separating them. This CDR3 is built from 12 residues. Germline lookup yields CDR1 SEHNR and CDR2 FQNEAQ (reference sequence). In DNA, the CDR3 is TGTGCCAGCAGCGACCCAGGAGGTGAGCAGTTCTTC. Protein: CASSDPGGEQFF.

The CDR3: CASSPTTGGANTGELFF. In DNA form, the CDR3 reads TGTGCCAGCTCACCAACAACAGGGGGCGCGAACACCGGGGAGCTGTTTTTT. The V and J genes are TRBV18 and TRBJ2-2, with 9 bases identical to TRBD1. Germline-derived CDR1 and CDR2 are KGHSH and LQKENI. The CDR3 loop spans 17 amino acids. Trimming took 2 bases from V and 0 from J; bases not matched to a gene: 4.

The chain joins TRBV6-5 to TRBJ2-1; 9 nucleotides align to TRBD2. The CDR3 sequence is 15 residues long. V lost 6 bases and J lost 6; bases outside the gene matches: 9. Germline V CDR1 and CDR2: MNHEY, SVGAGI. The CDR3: CASRSVGGGANEQFF. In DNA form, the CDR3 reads TGTGCCAGCAGATCCGTCGGCGGGGGGGCCAATGAGCAGTTCTTC.

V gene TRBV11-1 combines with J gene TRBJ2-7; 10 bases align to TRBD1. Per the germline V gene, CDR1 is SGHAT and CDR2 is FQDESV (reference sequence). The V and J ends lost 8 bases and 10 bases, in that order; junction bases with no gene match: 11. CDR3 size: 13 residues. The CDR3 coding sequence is TGTGCCAGCTCCTTTCGACAGGGGGCTTCTCAGTACTTC. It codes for CASSFRQGASQYF.